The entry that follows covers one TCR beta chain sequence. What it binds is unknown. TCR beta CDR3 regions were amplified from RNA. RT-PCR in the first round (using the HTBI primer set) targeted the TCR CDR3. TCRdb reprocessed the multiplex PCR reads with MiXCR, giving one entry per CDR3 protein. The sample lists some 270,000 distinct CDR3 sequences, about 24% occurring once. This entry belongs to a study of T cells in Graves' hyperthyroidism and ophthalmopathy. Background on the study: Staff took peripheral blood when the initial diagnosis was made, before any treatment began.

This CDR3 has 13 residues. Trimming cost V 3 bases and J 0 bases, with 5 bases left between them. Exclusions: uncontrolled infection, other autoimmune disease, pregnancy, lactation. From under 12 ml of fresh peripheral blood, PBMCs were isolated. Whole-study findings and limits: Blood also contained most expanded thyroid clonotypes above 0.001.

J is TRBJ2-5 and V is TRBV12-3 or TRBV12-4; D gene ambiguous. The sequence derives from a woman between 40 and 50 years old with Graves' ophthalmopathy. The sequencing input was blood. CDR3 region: CASSFGNQETQYF. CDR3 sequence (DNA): TGTGCCAGCAGTTTTGGTAACCAAGAGACCCAGTACTTC.